The 24 T cell receptor beta chains in this list originate from one sample, sequenced in a study of blood T cell repertoires in COVID-19. This table comes from immunoSEQ multiplex PCR, and its TCRdb copy is limited to in-frame clones, with some not included. The sample has 350,000 to 450,000 clones, roughly 80% seen once. The specimen sequenced was PBMCs or T cells enriched from blood (not recorded which). Receptors were obtained from a woman aged 45 to 65 who had recovered from COVID-19.

The chain links TRBV3-1 (or the pseudogene TRBV3-2) to TRBJ2-5, with D maybe TRBD2 (5 bases). The germline gives CDR1 LGHDT, CDR2 YNNKEL (reference sequence). CDR3 length: 12 residues. V was cut by 2 bases and J by 7 bases, with 8 bases left in between. The CDR3 is CASSQRRGTQYF. The CDR3 DNA reads TGTGCCAGCAGCCAACGCCGGGGGACCCAGTACTTC.

CDR3 region: CAWRKQPNTGELFF. The CDR3 DNA follows: TGTGCCTGGAGAAAACAGCCGAACACCGGGGAGCTGTTTTTT. V gene TRBV30 combines with J gene TRBJ2-2, with D hard to call. Trimming left V 3 bases short and J 0 bases short, with 8 bases between. CDR3 length: 14 amino acids. Germline V gives CDR1 GTSNPN, CDR2 SVGIG (reference sequence).

This chain joins TRBV7-2 and TRBJ1-5; D not certain. Looked up from germline, CDR1 is SGHTA and CDR2 is FQGNSA. The CDR3 has 16 amino acids. V was shortened by 5 bases and J by 0 bases, with 14 bases between the two germline ends. CDR3 residues: CASSPNREYSNQPQHF. CDR3 bases: TGTGCCAGCAGCCCAAACCGGGAGTATAGCAATCAGCCCCAGCATTTT.

The genes are TRBV5-6 and TRBJ2-3, with D possibly being TRBD2 (5 bases). Trimming took off 4 bases at V and 2 bases at J, with 14 bases between the two ends. The germline gives CDR1 SGHDT, CDR2 YYEEEE. CDR3 size: 15 residues. CDR3 sequence: CASSPGGPPTDTQYF. CDR3 bases: TGTGCCAGCAGCCCTGGAGGTCCCCCCACAGATACGCAGTATTTT.

The chain combines TRBV30 with TRBJ1-1; weak D call: TRBD1 (5 bases). The CDR3 sequence is 13 residues long. Germline V gene sequence: CDR1 GTSNPN, CDR2 SVGIG (reference sequence). Trimming shortened V by 2 bases and J by 1 base, and 8 bases separated the two germline ends. This CDR3 reads CAWSKGPNTEAFF. The CDR3 DNA sequence: TGTGCCTGGAGTAAGGGGCCGAACACTGAAGCTTTCTTT.

The chain carries TRBV6-6 and TRBJ2-7; 7 bases agree with TRBD1. The CDR3 consists of 14 residues. Trimming cost V 2 bases and J 4 bases; bases outside gene matches: 5. The germline V gene has CDR1 MNHNY and CDR2 SVGAGI (reference sequence). CDR3 bases: TGTGCCAGCAGTTACGGAGACAGGGTGTACGAGCAGTACTTC. Its protein product is CASSYGDRVYEQYF.

This clone has just one count. The chain joins TRBV7-8 to TRBJ2-5; the D is unclear. The V gene's germline CDR1 is SGHVS and CDR2 FQNEAQ. The germline V and J ends were trimmed by 1 base and 8 bases, with 14 bases remaining between them. This CDR3 is built from 14 residues. CDR3 bases: TGTGCCAGCAGCTTAGATTTGGCCGAGCGAACCCAGTACTTC. Protein product: CASSLDLAERTQYF.

V gene TRBV3-1 (or the pseudogene TRBV3-2) combines with J gene TRBJ1-2, with 7 bases matching TRBD1. The trim removed 3 bases at V and 7 bases at J, leaving 11 bases unmatched. From germline, CDR1 is LGHDT and CDR2 YNNKEL (reference sequence). This CDR3 comprises 15 residues. The CDR3 reads CASSHAPIQGCGYTF. Here the CDR3 DNA reads TGTGCCAGCAGCCATGCGCCTATACAGGGGTGTGGCTACACCTTC.

V is TRBV6-5 and J is TRBJ2-7; 7 nucleotides align to TRBD1. The germline V gene encodes CDR1 MNHEY and CDR2 SVGAGI. This CDR3 has 13 residues. V dropped 6 bases and J dropped 3; count of bases not matched to a gene: 5. The CDR3 spells CASSDRDSYEQYF. The CDR3 nucleotides are TGTGCCAGCAGCGACCGGGACAGCTACGAGCAGTACTTC.

CDR3 region: CASSDSRVGDIYGYTF. The CDR3 DNA sequence: TGTGCCAGCAGTGACAGTAGGGTGGGGGACATCTATGGCTACACCTTC. The J gene is TRBJ1-2, the V gene TRBV2, with D perhaps TRBD1 (6 bases). This CDR3 is 16 amino acids long. Germline CDR1 is SNHLY and CDR2 is FYNNEI. V gave up 3 bases and J gave up 4 bases, with 18 bases separating them.

The J gene is TRBJ2-1, the V gene TRBV19; 13 bases align to TRBD2. V shed 1 base, J shed 12 bases, and the junction held 3 bases outside the gene matches. This CDR3 comprises 14 residues. Per germline, CDR1 LNHDA and CDR2 SQIVND (reference sequence). The CDR3 DNA reads TGTGCCAGTAGTATAGGGACTAGCGGGAGAGGGCAGTTCTTC. The encoded protein is CASSIGTSGRGQFF.

This clone was found a few times. This chain joins TRBV5-1 and TRBJ2-2; a weak D match, TRBD1 (5 bases). Germline V gene lookup returns CDR1 SGHRS and CDR2 YFSETQ. This CDR3 has 15 residues. V was clipped by 2 bases and J by 0 bases, with 8 bases between them. The CDR3 coding sequence is TGCGCCAGCAGCTTTCAGGGTTCGAACACCGGGGAGCTGTTTTTT. Translated, it gives CASSFQGSNTGELFF.

The rearrangement uses TRBV25-1 and TRBJ1-1; D remains unclear. Germline CDR1 MGHDK, CDR2 SYGVNS. With 3 bases removed from V and 3 bases from J, the gap between germline ends came to 14 bases. The CDR3 covers 15 residues. CDR3 sequence reads: CASSDGRAGDTEAFF. CDR3 DNA sequence: TGTGCCAGCAGTGATGGGAGGGCTGGGGACACTGAAGCTTTCTTT.

J is TRBJ1-1 and V is TRBV5-1; 10 bases align to TRBD1. The CDR3 is 18 residues long. Germline V lookup: CDR1 SGHRS, CDR2 YFSETQ. The ends lost 3 bases at V and 0 bases at J; junction bases unmatched: 11. This CDR3 reads CASSSPTGGSGMNTEAFF. The CDR3, as DNA: TGCGCCAGCAGCTCCCCGACAGGGGGCTCGGGGATGAACACTGAAGCTTTCTTT.

The chain is built from TRBV4-2 and TRBJ1-2, with 7 nucleotides matching TRBD1. The CDR3 has 15 amino acids. Germline V gives CDR1 LGHNA, CDR2 YNFKEQ. Trimming took 2 bases from V and 1 from J; bases not matched to a gene: 4. The CDR3 coding sequence is TGTGCCAGCAGCCAACGGGACAGCCTTAACTATGGCTACACCTTC. Amino acid sequence: CASSQRDSLNYGYTF.

V and J are TRBV19 and TRBJ2-1; a possible D gene is TRBD1 (5 bases). The CDR3 is 15 residues long. V was clipped by 1 base and J by 7 bases, with 14 bases between them. CDR1 and CDR2 (germline): LNHDA, SQIVND (reference sequence). Here the CDR3 DNA reads TGTGCCAGTAGTATAGTTCTCGACAGCTTTAATGAGCAGTTCTTC. Its protein is CASSIVLDSFNEQFF.

Remarks on this clone: In this CDR3 the conserved last residue, phenylalanine or tryptophan, is missing, so a read error is likely. The DNA is omitted, as the CDR3 cannot be located on it reliably, and the CDR3 follows TCRdb's listing. The chain recombines TRBV7-7 with TRBJ1-5; the D segment call TRBD1 is taken from the table without a DNA check. The CDR3 is 12 amino acids in total, end residues counted. Germline V gene lookup returns CDR1 SSHAT and CDR2 FNYEAQ (reference sequence). The chain's CDR3 is CASSPKTGARKG.

The rearrangement links TRBV21-1 to TRBJ1-5. TRBV21-1 is tagged as a pseudogene. The CDR3 extends over 18 amino acids. The CDR3 spells CASSKGYADFPSNQPQHF. Here the CDR3 DNA reads TGTGCCAGCAGCAAAGGGTACGCTGACTTTCCTAGCAATCAGCCCCAGCATTTT.

This chain joins TRBV6-5 and TRBJ2-3; D may be TRBD2 (7 bases). CDR1 and CDR2 from the germline V gene are MNHEY and SVGAGI. CDR3 size: 16 residues. Trimming cost V 2 bases and J 4 bases, with 16 bases left between them. In DNA, the CDR3 is TGTGCCAGCAGTTACGGTCCCGGGGGGCTGGCAGATACGCAGTATTTT. It codes for CASSYGPGGLADTQYF.

This clone has a handful of counts. The genes are TRBV14 and TRBJ2-3; perhaps TRBD2 as D (5 bases). Per the germline V gene, CDR1 is SGHDN and CDR2 is FVKESK. The CDR3 totals 14 residues. V was shortened by 2 bases and J by 6 bases, with 12 bases between the two germline ends. The CDR3 sequence: CASSQLTGGDTQYF. Here the CDR3 DNA reads TGTGCCAGCAGCCAACTGACGGGCGGGGATACGCAGTATTTT.

The V gene is TRBV7-3, the J gene TRBJ2-1; TRBD2 aligns across 13 bases. Germline CDR1 is SGHTA and CDR2 is FQGTGA. This CDR3 comprises 16 residues. The ends lost 2 bases at V and 6 bases at J; junction bases unmatched: 4. The CDR3 loop reads CASSLGLAGVSNEQFF. DNA for the CDR3: TGTGCCAGCAGCTTAGGACTAGCGGGAGTTTCCAATGAGCAGTTCTTC.

The rearrangement links TRBV7-6 to TRBJ1-6; possibly TRBD1 for D (5 bases). This CDR3 is built from 17 residues. V dropped 5 bases and J dropped 0 bases, with 14 bases sitting between them. Germline lookup yields CDR1 SGHVS and CDR2 FNYEAQ. The CDR3 DNA follows: TGTGCCAGCAGCACGGGGGGGGGAAGCTCCTATAATTCACCCCTCCACTTT. As protein: CASSTGGGSSYNSPLHF.

In its sample, this clone was seen a few times. The genes are TRBV3-1 (or the pseudogene TRBV3-2) and TRBJ2-3; 8 nucleotides align to TRBD1. From germline, CDR1 is LGHDT and CDR2 YNNKEL (reference sequence). After removal of 6 bases from V and 4 bases from J, the junction contained 0 bases not matched to a gene. The CDR3 has 12 residues. The DNA for the CDR3 is TGTGCCAGCAGACAGGGGGCAGATACGCAGTATTTT. Translated: CASRQGADTQYF.

The genes are TRBV7-9 and TRBJ1-4; unclear D gene. This CDR3 has 12 residues. CDR1 and CDR2 from the germline V gene are SEHNR and FQNEAQ (reference sequence). The V end was cut by 1 base, the J end by 7 bases, with 4 bases between. The CDR3 is CASSLVGEKLFF. The CDR3, as DNA: TGTGCCAGCAGCTTAGTCGGTGAAAAACTGTTTTTT. Looking up the rest from reference TRBV7-9 and TRBJ1-4 gives the full variable domain: DTGVSQNPRHKITKRGQNVTFRCDPISEHNRLYWYRQTLGQGPEFLTYFQNEAQLEKSRLLSDRFSAERPKGSFSTLEIQRTEQGDSAMYLCASSLVGEKLFFGSGTQLSVL.